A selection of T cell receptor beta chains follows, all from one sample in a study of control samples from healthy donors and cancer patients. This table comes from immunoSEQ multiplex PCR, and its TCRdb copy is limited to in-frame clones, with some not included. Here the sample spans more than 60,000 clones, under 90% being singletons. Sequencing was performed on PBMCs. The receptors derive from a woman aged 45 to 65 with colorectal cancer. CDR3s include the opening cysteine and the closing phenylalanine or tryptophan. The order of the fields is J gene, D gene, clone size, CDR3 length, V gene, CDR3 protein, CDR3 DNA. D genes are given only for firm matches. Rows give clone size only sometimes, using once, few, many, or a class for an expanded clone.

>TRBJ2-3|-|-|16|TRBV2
CASSEAQQGGEDTQYF
TGTGCCAGCAGTGAAGCGCAACAGGGGGGGGAAGATACGCAGTATTTT
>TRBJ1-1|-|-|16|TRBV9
CASSGRVGTTSTEAFF
TGTGCCAGCAGCGGCCGTGTAGGGACTACCTCCACTGAAGCTTTCTTT
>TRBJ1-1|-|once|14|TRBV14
CASSQARVGTEAFF
TGTGCCAGCAGCCAAGCCAGGGTGGGCACTGAAGCTTTCTTT
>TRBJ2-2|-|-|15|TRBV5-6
CASSPNPTGPGELFF
TGTGCCAGCAGCCCGAACCCGACAGGCCCCGGGGAGCTGTTTTTT
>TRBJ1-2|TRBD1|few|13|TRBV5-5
CASSRQGNYGYTF
TGTGCCAGCAGCCGACAGGGGAACTATGGCTACACCTTC
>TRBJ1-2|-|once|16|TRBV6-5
CASSYPPQLRGYGYTF
TGTGCCAGCAGTTACCCCCCGCAGCTTAGGGGCTATGGCTACACCTTC
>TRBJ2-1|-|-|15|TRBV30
CAWSLSINLVNEQFF
TGTGCCTGGAGTCTTAGTATAAACCTCGTCAATGAGCAGTTCTTC
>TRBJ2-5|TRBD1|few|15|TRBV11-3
CASSLGGQSQETQYF
TGTGCCAGCAGCTTAGGGGGACAGTCTCAAGAGACCCAGTACTTC
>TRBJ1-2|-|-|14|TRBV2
CASSVSEYNYGYTF
TGTGCCAGCAGTGTATCGGAGTACAACTATGGCTACACCTTC
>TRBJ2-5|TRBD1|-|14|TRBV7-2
CASENKQGAGTQYF
TGTGCCAGCGAGAATAAACAGGGGGCTGGGACCCAGTACTTC
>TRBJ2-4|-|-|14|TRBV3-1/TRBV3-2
CASSQGRTKNIQYF
TGTGCCAGCAGCCAGGGAAGGACCAAAAACATTCAGTACTTC
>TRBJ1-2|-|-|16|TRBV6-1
CASSARRECRTYGYTF
TGTGCCAGCAGTGCTAGGAGGGAATGTAGAACCTATGGCTACACCTTC
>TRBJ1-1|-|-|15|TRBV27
CASSSYSLGNTEAFF
TGTGCCAGCAGTTCGTACTCCTTGGGGAACACTGAAGCTTTCTTT
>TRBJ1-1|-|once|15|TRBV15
CATSPRKDWNTEAFF
TGTGCCACCAGCCCTCGAAAGGATTGGAACACTGAAGCTTTCTTT
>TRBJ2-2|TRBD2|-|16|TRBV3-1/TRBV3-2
CASSQYSGGASGELFF
TGTGCCAGCAGCCAATATAGCGGGGGGGCATCCGGGGAGCTGTTTTTT
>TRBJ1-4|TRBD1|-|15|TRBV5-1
CASSDSQGASEKLFF
TGCGCCAGCAGCGACAGCCAGGGGGCGAGTGAAAAACTGTTTTTT
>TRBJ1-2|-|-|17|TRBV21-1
CASSKVSRGPHDYGYTF
TGTGCCAGCAGCAAGGTCTCTCGGGGACCGCACGACTATGGCTACACCTTC
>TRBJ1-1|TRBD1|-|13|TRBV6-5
CASRGQGYTEAFF
TGTGCCAGCAGGGGACAGGGTTACACTGAAGCTTTCTTT
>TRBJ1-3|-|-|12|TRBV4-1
CASSQPVDTIYF
TGCGCCAGCAGCCAACCGGTTGATACCATATATTTT
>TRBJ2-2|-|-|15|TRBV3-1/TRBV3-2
CASSRSQGETGELFF
TGTGCCAGCAGCCGGAGCCAGGGTGAAACCGGGGAGCTGTTTTTT
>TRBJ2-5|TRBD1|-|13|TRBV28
CASLRQGLKTQYF
TGTGCCAGCTTGAGACAGGGGCTAAAGACCCAGTACTTC
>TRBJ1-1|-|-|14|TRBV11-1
CASSLQGRDTEAFF
TGTGCCAGCAGCTTACAGGGCCGGGACACTGAAGCTTTCTTT
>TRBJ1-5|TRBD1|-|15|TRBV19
CASLKWTGVNQPQHF
TGTGCCAGTCTGAAATGGACAGGGGTGAATCAGCCCCAGCATTTT
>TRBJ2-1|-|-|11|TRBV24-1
CATSALNEQFF
TGTGCCACCAGTGCTTTAAATGAGCAGTTCTTC
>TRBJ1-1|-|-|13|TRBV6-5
CATRGASDTEAFF
TGTGCCACGAGAGGCGCCAGCGACACTGAAGCTTTCTTT
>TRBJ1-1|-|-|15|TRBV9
CASSVLPRGGIEAFF
TGTGCCAGCAGCGTCCTCCCCCGGGGAGGGATTGAAGCTTTCTTT
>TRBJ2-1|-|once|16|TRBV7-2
CASSLEWVPRRDEQFF
TGTGCCAGCAGCTTAGAATGGGTACCTCGGAGAGATGAGCAGTTCTTC
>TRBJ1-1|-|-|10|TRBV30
CAWGRTEAFF
TGTGCCTGGGGGAGGACTGAAGCTTTCTTT
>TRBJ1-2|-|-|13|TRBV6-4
CASSSDTLGGYTF
TGTGCCAGCAGTTCGGACACCCTGGGAGGCTACACCTTC
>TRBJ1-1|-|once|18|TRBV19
CASRMTPQLGSPRTEAFF
TGTGCCAGTAGAATGACCCCCCAATTGGGCAGCCCGCGGACTGAAGCTTTCTTT
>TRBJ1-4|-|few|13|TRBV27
CASRSVLDEKLFF
TGTGCCAGCAGATCCGTATTGGATGAAAAACTGTTTTTT
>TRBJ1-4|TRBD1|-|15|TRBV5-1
CASSLNRGSNEKLFF
TGCGCCAGCAGCTTAAACAGGGGATCTAATGAAAAACTGTTTTTT
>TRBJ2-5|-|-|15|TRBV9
CASSVGGDWVGAQYF
TGTGCCAGCAGCGTAGGAGGGGACTGGGTAGGGGCCCAGTACTTC
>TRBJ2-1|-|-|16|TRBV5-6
CASSLNLGTFGNEQFF
TGTGCCAGCAGCTTGAATTTGGGGACTTTCGGGAATGAGCAGTTCTTC
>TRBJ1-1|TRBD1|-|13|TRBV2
CASRDRGNTEAFF
TGTGCCAGCAGAGACAGGGGGAACACTGAAGCTTTCTTT
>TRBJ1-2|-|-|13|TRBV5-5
CASSWPAGVGYTF
TGTGCCAGCAGCTGGCCGGCGGGGGTTGGCTACACCTTC
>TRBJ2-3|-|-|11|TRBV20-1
CSASQGPTQYF
TGCAGTGCTAGTCAGGGTCCTACGCAGTATTTT
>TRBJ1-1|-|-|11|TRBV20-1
CSVTGGTEAFF
TGCAGTGTTACAGGCGGGACTGAAGCTTTCTTT
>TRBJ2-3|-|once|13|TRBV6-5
CASSYEVDGTQYF
TGTGCCAGCAGTTATGAAGTGGACGGTACGCAGTATTTT
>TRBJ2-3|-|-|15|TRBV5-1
CASSLEGGPTDTQYF
TGCGCCAGCAGCTTGGAGGGCGGACCCACAGATACGCAGTATTTT
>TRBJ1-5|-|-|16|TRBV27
CASSRSPGFSNQPQHF
TGTGCCAGCAGTCGGTCGCCGGGGTTTAGCAATCAGCCCCAGCATTTT
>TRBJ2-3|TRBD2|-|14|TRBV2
CASRLAGGTDTQYF
TGTGCCAGCAGACTAGCGGGGGGCACAGATACGCAGTATTTT
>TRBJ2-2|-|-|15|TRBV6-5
CASRQARVGTGELFF
TGTGCCAGCAGACAGGCTCGGGTGGGCACCGGGGAGCTGTTTTTT
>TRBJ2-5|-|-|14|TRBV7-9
CASSFSRVQETQYF
TGTGCCAGCAGCTTCTCCAGGGTCCAAGAGACCCAGTACTTC
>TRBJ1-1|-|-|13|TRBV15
CATRDASAREAFF
TGTGCCACCAGAGATGCTTCGGCCCGCGAAGCTTTCTTT
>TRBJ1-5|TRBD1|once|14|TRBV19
CASTTGTGNQPQHF
TGTGCCAGTACCACTGGGACAGGGAATCAGCCCCAGCATTTT
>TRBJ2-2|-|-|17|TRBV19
CASSIDQGGENTGELFF
TGTGCCAGTAGTATAGATCAAGGAGGGGAGAACACCGGGGAGCTGTTTTTT
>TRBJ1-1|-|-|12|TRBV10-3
CAIKAGDTEAFF
TGTGCCATCAAGGCAGGGGACACTGAAGCTTTCTTT
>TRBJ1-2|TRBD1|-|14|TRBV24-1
CATSDSQGARGYTF
TGTGCCACCAGTGACTCACAGGGGGCGCGAGGCTACACCTTC
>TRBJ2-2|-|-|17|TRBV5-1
CASTLGTGAANTGELFF
TGCGCCAGCACCCTTGGTACGGGGGCCGCGAACACCGGGGAGCTGTTTTTT
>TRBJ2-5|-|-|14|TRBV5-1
CASSLAPGSGAQYF
TGCGCCAGCAGCTTGGCCCCAGGGTCCGGGGCCCAGTACTTC